The table lists the clone carrying this TCR beta chain with a count of one. The data were obtained in a study of blood T cells in healthy people across ages. Study overall: Template switching picked up about one barcoded beta molecule for each two T cells.

Trimming left V 9 bases short and J 6 bases short, with 25 bases between. Germline V lookup: CDR1 MGHRA, CDR2 YSYEKL. CDR3 length: 16 residues. With a J-beta primer mix and a sample-barcoded 5' primer, a second PCR ran about 7 to 11 cycles. Each cDNA was tagged by a template-switch adaptor containing 12 random nucleotides. TCRdb re-analysed the 5' RACE reads in MiXCR, keeping a single row per CDR3 protein. The table includes approximately 690,000 distinct CDR3 sequences, 40% to 45% detected once. Healthy Caucasian individuals from Russia aged about 6 to 90 served as donors. Peripheral blood from each donor was collected in a volume of 9.5 to 10 milliliters.

The TCR originated in a man at least 80 years old in good health. The material sequenced was blood. The chain is built from TRBV4-1 and TRBJ2-3; tentatively, D is TRBD1 (6 bases). This CDR3 reads CASRLLRQAGEDTQYF. CDR3 bases: TGCGCCAGTAGGCTCCTCAGACAGGCAGGCGAGGATACGCAGTATTTT.